The clone carrying this TCR beta chain was counted a single time. Its matching antigen is unknown. The CDR3 length is 16 residues. Germline CDR1 reads LNHDA; CDR2 reads SQIVND (reference sequence). Unmatched junction bases numbered 11, after V lost 7 bases and J lost 3 bases. These data come from a study of T cell responses to AZD1222 COVID-19 vaccine. The wider study: Both about-4-week and about-12-week second-dose recipients were combined.

The method was immunoSEQ multiplex PCR; TCRdb's version includes in-frame clones alone and lacks a portion of them. The data hold 100,000 to 150,000 clones, with 75% to 90% observed a single time. Study conclusions and caveats: Reports indicate that nearly half of spike-specific TCRs are directed at unmutated variant regions. When two AZD1222 doses had been given, Spike-specific TCR breadth and depth rose. It was only six AZD1222 recipients who were seropositive at baseline.

The TCR sequence derives from an adult in good health. The source was peripheral blood, collected on day 0 of AZD1222 vaccination. The chain joins TRBV19 to TRBJ1-2; 10 nucleotides match TRBD1. The CDR3 is CASTPGTGDYYYGYTF. The CDR3 nucleotides are TGTGCCAGTACCCCCGGGACAGGGGACTATTACTATGGCTACACCTTC.